These T cell receptor beta chains were read from a single sample in a study of blood T cells in healthy people across ages. One entry per CDR3 protein results from TCRdb running MiXCR on the 5' RACE reads. The data hold just over 1 million distinct CDR3 sequences, with 45% observed a single time. Sequenced: blood. The receptors were sampled from a woman aged 55-70 years in good health. Each CDR3 is given with its conserved first and last residue. Each record gives: clone size, D gene, CDR3 length, V gene, J gene, CDR3 DNA, CDR3 protein. The D gene is left open where the match is weak. The listing skips clone size in some rows; elsewhere it reads once, few, many or a size class.

>few|.|15|TRBV5-1|TRBJ2-7
TGCGCCAGCAGCTTGGCCGGGACAAACACCTACGAGCAGTACTTC
CASSLAGTNTYEQYF
>many|.|12|TRBV3-1|TRBJ2-1
TGTGCCAGCAGCCAAGTTTTCACTGAGCAGTTCTTC
CASSQVFTEQFF
>.|.|14|TRBV5-1|TRBJ2-3
TGCGCCAGCAGCTTGGATGGGTGGTCAGATACGCAGTATTTT
CASSLDGWSDTQYF
>few|TRBD2|18|TRBV20-1|TRBJ2-7
TGCAGTGCTAGAGATGCCGGACTAGCGGGTCCGAGCTCCTACGAGCAGTACTTC
CSARDAGLAGPSSYEQYF
>.|.|15|TRBV7-9|TRBJ1-2
TGTGCCAGCAGCTTAGTCTCAGGGCTGAACTATGGCTACACCTTC
CASSLVSGLNYGYTF
>few|.|12|TRBV20-1|TRBJ2-7
TGCAGTGCTAGGACCATTCTTGACGAGCAGTACTTC
CSARTILDEQYF
>.|TRBD2|14|TRBV12-3/TRBV12-4|TRBJ2-1
TGTGCCAGCAGTGGGACTAGCGGGAGAGACAGACGGTTCTTC
CASSGTSGRDRRFF
>.|TRBD1|16|TRBV10-3|TRBJ2-1
TGTGCCATCAGTCCTCCCCCGGGACAGGGAGGGTTGGGGCAGTTCTTC
CAISPPPGQGGLGQFF
>.|TRBD1|14|TRBV7-3|TRBJ2-1
TGTGCCAGCTCCAGGACAGGGGGTACGAATGAGCAGTTCTTC
CASSRTGGTNEQFF
>.|TRBD1|16|TRBV2|TRBJ2-4
TGTGCCAGCATTCGGGGGGACAGGGGCCGCCGGGACATTCAGTACTTC
CASIRGDRGRRDIQYF
>many|TRBD1|14|TRBV12-3/TRBV12-4|TRBJ1-4
TGTGCCAGCAGTCCACGTGGAGGGGGCGAAAAACTGTTTTTT
CASSPRGGGEKLFF
>.|.|14|TRBV4-2|TRBJ2-3
TGTGCCAGCAGCCAAGCCAAAGGGGGGAATACGCAGTATTTT
CASSQAKGGNTQYF
>.|.|16|TRBV5-1|TRBJ1-6
TGCGCCAGCAGCTTGGTCGGGACACGCTATAATTCACCCCTCCACTTT
CASSLVGTRYNSPLHF
>few|.|16|TRBV15|TRBJ1-2
TGTGCCACCAGCAGAGATGGAGGACTAGCTAACTATGGCTACACCTTC
CATSRDGGLANYGYTF
>.|TRBD2|12|TRBV20-1|TRBJ2-7
TGCAGTGTCCTAGCGGGGACCTACGAGCAGTACTTC
CSVLAGTYEQYF
>.|.|17|TRBV27|TRBJ2-4
TGTGCCAGCAGTTTGGCACCAGGGACAATAGGCAAAAACATTCAGTACTTC
CASSLAPGTIGKNIQYF
>.|TRBD2|15|TRBV6-5|TRBJ2-1
TGTGCCAGCAGTATAACCCCGGGACTAGCGGGAGAGCAGTTCTTC
CASSITPGLAGEQFF
>few|TRBD1|13|TRBV7-3|TRBJ2-1
TGTGCCAGCAGCTTAATACAGGGGAATGAGCAGTTCTTC
CASSLIQGNEQFF
>few|.|14|TRBV6-5|TRBJ2-4
TGTGCCAGCAGTGTTTTGGGGTCCAAAAACATTCAGTACTTC
CASSVLGSKNIQYF
>.|.|16|TRBV21-1|TRBJ1-6
TGTGCCAGCAGCAAAGACCGTGACAGAGGAGCTTCACCCCTCCACTTT
CASSKDRDRGASPLHF